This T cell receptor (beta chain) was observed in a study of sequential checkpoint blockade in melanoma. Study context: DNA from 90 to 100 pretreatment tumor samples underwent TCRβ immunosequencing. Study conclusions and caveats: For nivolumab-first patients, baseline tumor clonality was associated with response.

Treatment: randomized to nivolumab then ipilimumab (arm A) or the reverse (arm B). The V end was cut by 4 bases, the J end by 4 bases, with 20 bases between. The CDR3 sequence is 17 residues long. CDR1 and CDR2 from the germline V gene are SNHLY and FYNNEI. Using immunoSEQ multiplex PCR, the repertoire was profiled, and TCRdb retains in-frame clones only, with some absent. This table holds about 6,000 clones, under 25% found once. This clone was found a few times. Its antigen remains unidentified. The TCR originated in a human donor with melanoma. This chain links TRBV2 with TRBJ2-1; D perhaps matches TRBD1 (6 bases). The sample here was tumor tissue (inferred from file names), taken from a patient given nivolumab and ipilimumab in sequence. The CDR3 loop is CASSVNLDRGTYNEQFF. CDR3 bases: TGTGCCAGCAGTGTGAATTTGGATCGAGGGACATACAATGAGCAGTTCTTC.